Shown below are 8 T cell receptor beta chains from a single sample sequenced in a study of cytomegalovirus exposure and HLA in healthy donors. The study ran its PCR with 60 Vbeta and 13 Jbeta primers. The data were produced by immunoSEQ multiplex PCR, yet TCRdb's version contains in-frame clones alone and is incomplete. The data show approximately 160,000 clones, around 75% seen once. Sequencing used PBMCs. Every receptor here comes from a human donor in good health.

The count of this clone is one. The chain carries TRBV12-5 and TRBJ1-2; a weak D match, TRBD1 (5 bases). The CDR3 contains 14 residues. V lost 7 bases and J 0 bases, leaving 12 bases between the germline ends. Germline-derived CDR1 and CDR2 are LGHNT and FRNRAP. CDR3 in DNA: TGTGCTAGTGTCAAGGCAGGGCCTAACTATGGCTACACCTTC. This translates into CASVKAGPNYGYTF.

The chain is built from TRBV28 and TRBJ1-2; 10 positions match TRBD1. The CDR3 runs to 15 residues. Germline loops: CDR1 MDHEN, CDR2 SYDVKM. The V segment lost 6 bases and the J segment 0 bases; nucleotides outside the gene matches: 4. For the CDR3, the DNA is TGTGCCAGCAGAACCGACAGGGGGCCTAACTATGGCTACACCTTC. It codes for CASRTDRGPNYGYTF.

The chain combines TRBV4-1 with TRBJ1-2, with D hard to call. With 1 base removed from V and 3 bases from J, the gap between germline ends came to 6 bases. This CDR3 is built from 13 residues. Germline CDR1 is MGHRA and CDR2 is YSYEKL. CDR3 nucleotides: TGCGCCAGCAGCCAAGGGGGAGACTATGGCTACACCTTC. Its protein product is CASSQGGDYGYTF.

The rearrangement links TRBV6-1 to TRBJ2-7, with 9 bases aligning to TRBD1. Losses at the gene ends were 7 bases for V and 1 base for J; bases not matched to a gene: 5. This CDR3 is 14 amino acids long. The germline V gene encodes CDR1 MNHNS and CDR2 SASEGT. CDR3 loop: CASKQGQGSYEQYF. CDR3 in DNA: TGTGCCAGCAAACAGGGACAGGGATCCTACGAGCAGTACTTC.

This chain connects TRBV19 to TRBJ1-2, with 7 bases fitting TRBD1. The CDR3 length is 13 residues. With V trimmed by 4 bases and J by 4 bases, 3 bases remained unmatched. CDR1 and CDR2 (germline): LNHDA, SQIVND (reference sequence). Written as DNA, the CDR3 is TGTGCCAGTAGTACAGGGGGAACCTATGGCTACACCTTC. Encoded protein: CASSTGGTYGYTF. Supplemented by reference TRBV19 and TRBJ1-2, the full variable domain reads DGGITQSPKYLFRKEGQNVTLSCEQNLNHDAMYWYRQDPGQGLRLIYYSQIVNDFQKGDIAEGYSVSREKKESFPLTVTSAQKNPTAFYLCASSTGGTYGYTFGSGTRLTVV.

The rearrangement uses TRBV9 and TRBJ2-3; 13 bases line up with TRBD2. Germline V CDR1 and CDR2: SGDLS, YYNGEE. The CDR3 is made up of 16 amino acids. J gave up 2 bases and V 3 bases, and 3 bases lay outside the gene matches. Here the CDR3 reads CASSGGLAGPTDTQYF. In nucleotides, the CDR3 is TGTGCCAGCAGCGGGGGACTAGCGGGGCCCACAGATACGCAGTATTTT.

For this clone: At one of its ends the junction is not consistent with the germline gene, which may arise from a read error. This rearrangement joins TRBV10-1 to TRBJ1-1; D not resolved. CDR1 and CDR2 from the germline V gene are WNHNN and SYGVQD (reference sequence). This CDR3 has 11 residues. CDR3 sequence reads: CATQRNTEASF. CDR3 DNA sequence: TGCGCCACCCAGAGGAACACTGAAGCTTCCTTT.

The J gene is TRBJ1-2, the V gene TRBV15; D gene uncertain. V was cut by 0 bases and J by 4 bases, with 9 bases left in between. Per germline, CDR1 LNHNV and CDR2 YYDKDF (reference sequence). The CDR3 consists of 14 residues. CDR3 sequence (DNA): TGTGCCACCAGCAGAGACCGGGTCCTCTATGGCTACACCTTC. This translates into CATSRDRVLYGYTF.